This T cell receptor beta chain was found in a study of blood T cell repertoires in COVID-19. About the study: PBMCs, B-cell-depleted T cells, or T cells provided the cDNA or gDNA that made up the material.

Trimming removed 1 base from V and 1 base from J, with 13 bases in between. Germline values: CDR1 LNHDA, CDR2 SQIVND (reference sequence). This CDR3 is 17 amino acids long. In this sample, this clone turned up once. Original processing notes: Scientists estimated how many nucleated cells there were by amplifying reference gene primers. Using immunoSEQ multiplex PCR, the repertoire was profiled, and TCRdb retains in-frame clones only, with some absent. V and J calls and clone size are those listed in that table; D and trimming were worked out from the DNA. In the table there are over 200,000 clones, approximately 86% of which are singletons.

This sequence joins TRBV19 and TRBJ1-4; no definite D call. This clonotype originated in a man in his forties or fifties with acute or convalescent COVID-19. Sequenced: peripheral blood. The CDR3 nucleotides are TGTGCCAGTAGTATAGTGGAGAGGGCTGTAACTAATGAAAAACTGTTTTTT. This codes for CASSIVERAVTNEKLFF. Complete variable domain (other parts from reference TRBV19 and TRBJ1-4): DGGITQSPKYLFRKEGQNVTLSCEQNLNHDAMYWYRQDPGQGLRLIYYSQIVNDFQKGDIAEGYSVSREKKESFPLTVTSAQKNPTAFYLCASSIVERAVTNEKLFFGSGTQLSVL.